This T cell receptor (beta chain) was documented in a study of blood T cells in healthy people across ages. Turning to this clonotype: Antigen: not known.

The CDR3 sequence is 15 residues long. Trimming shortened V by 8 bases and J by 0 bases, and 14 bases separated the two germline ends. Germline V CDR1 and CDR2: MNHNS, SASEGT. Donors were healthy Caucasian individuals from Russia aged about 6 to 100. Study outcomes and limitations: Researchers judged that diversity estimates from one million T cells fell short of true values.

For the second PCR, which ran for about 7 to 11 cycles, a sample-barcoded 5' primer and a J-beta primer mix were used. Carrying 12 random nucleotides, a template-switch adaptor labeled each individual cDNA molecule. TCRdb used MiXCR to reprocess the 5' RACE reads, holding one entry per CDR3 protein. The sample lists 1.6 million or so distinct CDR3 sequences; 34% were seen once. The chain couples TRBV6-1 to TRBJ1-5, with D unclear. The sequenced sample was blood. This receptor was obtained from a woman younger than 45 in good health. CDR3 amino acids: CASDPKGYSNQPQHF. CDR3 in DNA: TGTGCCAGCGACCCAAAGGGTTATAGCAATCAGCCCCAGCATTTT.